The clone carrying this T cell receptor (beta chain) was observed many times. Its target is not known. The data stem from a study of T-cell reconstitution after alpha-beta-depleted transplantation in children. Study results and caveats: Reportedly, roughly two months post-transplant, alpha-beta T cells arose from several hundred expanded graft clones. Several patients had high TCRbeta diversity at day 60; it came from surviving recipient T cells and thymic progenitors.

Unique molecular identifiers featured in how the TCRbeta library was prepared. TCRdb ran MiXCR on the PCR reads and lists one entry per CDR3 protein. This sample carries hundreds of thousands of distinct CDR3 sequences, 13% of them seen once, and the ten largest clones take about 0.77%. Germline CDR1 and CDR2: SQVTM and ANQGSEA. Unmatched junction bases numbered 9, after V lost 6 bases and J lost 4 bases. This CDR3 is built from 15 residues. The specimen comprised PBMCs, sampled before TCRalphabeta/CD19-depleted stem cell transplant. The rearrangement links TRBV29-1 to TRBJ2-2, with 9 bases fitting TRBD1. This TCR was recovered from a girl aged 2 to 9 with congenital amegakaryocytic thrombocytopenia, due to receive a stem cell transplant. The CDR3 spells CSVGPQGALTGELFF. CDR3 bases: TGCAGCGTCGGACCACAGGGGGCCCTCACCGGGGAGCTGTTTTTT.